What follows are 11 T cell receptor beta chains derived from one specimen sequenced in a study of vaccination and CD4 T cells after COVID-19 (dated by TCRdb to the early 2020s). This specimen's treatment or condition label, per the study, means: approximately 9-day PBMC culture with coronavirus spike peptide pools or control peptides (ViraFEST assay). CD4+ T cells from unexposed donors were collected before the COVID-19 pandemic (2011-2018). Their recognized antigens are unknown. The receptor library was made with PCR. TCRdb lists the instrument as Illumina iSeq 100. DNA from cultured CD4+ T cells underwent TCR sequencing with the Oncomine TCR Beta short-read assay at the Johns Hopkins FTIC core. TCRdb passed the public sequencing reads through fastp at Q25 and MiXCR, retaining productive beta sequences. Rows matching on CDR3 protein sequence are summarized as one entry with the most common DNA and genes. This sample lists 8,900 or so distinct CDR3 sequences; around 35% were detected once. Of the sample, around 28% falls within the top ten clones.

Sequences were obtained from CD4+ T cells from blood, cultured in vitro. These receptor sequences come from a human donor in good health.

The chain is built from TRBV24-1 and TRBJ1-5; TRBD1 is a possible D gene (5 bases). V was trimmed by 5 bases and J by 4 bases, leaving 8 bases between them. The V gene's germline CDR1 is KGHDR and CDR2 SFDVKD. The CDR3 loop spans 13 amino acids. The CDR3 here is CATSGGGNQPQHF. The CDR3 DNA reads TGTGCCACCAGTGGGGGGGGGAATCAGCCCCAGCATTTT.

This clonotype is labeled as medium-sized. J is TRBJ1-2 and V is TRBV20-1; 9 nucleotides line up with TRBD1. Germline-derived CDR1 and CDR2 are DFQATT and SNEGSKA (reference sequence). The CDR3 runs 13 residues. Losses at the gene ends were 6 bases for V and 8 bases for J; bases not matched to a gene: 10. The CDR3 bases are TGCAGTGCGGCAAGGGGACAGGGTGGCGGCTACACCTTC. Its protein is CSAARGQGGGYTF.

A few counts support this clonotype. The V call is TRBV20-1, the J call TRBJ2-7; 11 bases match TRBD2. The V gene's germline CDR1 is DFQATT and CDR2 SNEGSKA (reference sequence). The CDR3 covers 15 residues. V lost 4 bases and J lost 0; bases outside the gene matches: 5. The CDR3 DNA is TGCAGTGCTATGTTAGCGGGGGGGATCTCCTACGAGCAGTACTTC. Residues: CSAMLAGGISYEQYF.

This chain links TRBV6-1 with TRBJ2-5, with D perhaps assigned TRBD1 or TRBD2 (6 bases each). Germline CDR1 and CDR2: MNHNS and SASEGT. CDR3 size: 15 residues. With 8 bases removed from V and 1 base from J, the gap between germline ends came to 17 bases. The CDR3 here is CASGTVGGIQETQYF. The CDR3 DNA reads TGTGCCAGCGGTACAGTAGGGGGGATCCAAGAGACCCAGTACTTC.

In this sample, this clonotype turned up once. One junction end does not reproduce the germline sequence, and a read error may be involved. J is TRBJ1-6 and V is TRBV7-9; D gene uncertain. Germline V lookup: CDR1 SEHNR, CDR2 FQNEAQ (reference sequence). The CDR3 runs 15 residues. CDR3 residues: CASSLSGSYNSPPHF. DNA for the CDR3: TGTGCCAGCAGCTTGTCGGGCTCCTATAATTCACCCCCCCACTTT. Supplemented by reference TRBV7-9 and TRBJ1-6, the full variable domain reads DTGVSQNPRHKITKRGQNVTFRCDPISEHNRLYWYRQTLGQGPEFLTYFQNEAQLEKSRLLSDRFSAERPKGSFSTLEIQRTEQGDSAMYLCASSLSGSYNSPPHFGNGTRLTVT.

This clonotype was found a few times. This rearrangement joins TRBV20-1 to TRBJ2-5; the match to TRBD1 covers 7 bases. Germline lookup yields CDR1 DFQATT and CDR2 SNEGSKA (reference sequence). J gave up 5 bases and V 3 bases, and 6 bases lay outside the gene matches. The CDR3 totals 13 residues. The CDR3, as DNA: TGCAGTGCTAGGACGGGACAGATGGAGACCCAGTACTTC. This encodes CSARTGQMETQYF.

This clonotype came up once. The chain couples TRBV5-1 to TRBJ2-1, with TRBD2 as a possible D gene (5 bases). V shed 4 bases and J shed 5 bases, with 10 bases lying between them. The CDR3 length is 13 residues. Germline lookup yields CDR1 SGHRS and CDR2 YFSETQ. The CDR3: CASSRPGDNEQFF. The CDR3, as DNA: TGCGCCAGCAGCCGGCCCGGGGACAATGAGCAGTTCTTC.

The V and J genes are TRBV6-5 and TRBJ1-1; D unclear. Per the germline V gene, CDR1 is MNHEY and CDR2 is SVGAGI. Trimming stripped 4 bases from V and 0 bases from J, with 15 bases between. CDR3 size: 16 residues. CDR3 in amino acids: CASSSETSVMNTEAFF. The CDR3, as DNA: TGTGCCAGCAGTTCGGAGACCTCTGTCATGAACACTGAAGCTTTCTTT.

By share, this clonotype ranks as medium-sized. The genes are TRBV27 and TRBJ1-6, with D uncertain. V was cut by 7 bases and J by 10 bases, with 17 bases left in between. The CDR3 has 14 residues. Germline CDR1 reads MNHEY; CDR2 reads SMNVEV (reference sequence). CDR3 sequence reads: CASTNTPGGSPLHF. The CDR3 region has the DNA TGTGCCAGCACCAATACTCCGGGTGGGTCACCCCTCCACTTT.

The rearrangement joins TRBV7-9 to TRBJ2-1; D unclear. V lost 3 bases and J lost 4, with 13 bases in between. The germline gives CDR1 SEHNR, CDR2 FQNEAQ (reference sequence). This CDR3 region has 15 residues. The CDR3 here is CASSFSRPDYNEQFF. Here the CDR3 DNA reads TGTGCCAGCAGCTTTTCCAGACCAGATTACAATGAGCAGTTCTTC. Supplemented by reference TRBV7-9 and TRBJ2-1, the full variable domain reads DTGVSQNPRHKITKRGQNVTFRCDPISEHNRLYWYRQTLGQGPEFLTYFQNEAQLEKSRLLSDRFSAERPKGSFSTLEIQRTEQGDSAMYLCASSFSRPDYNEQFFGPGTRLTVL.

The V and J genes are TRBV19 and TRBJ1-1, with D possibly TRBD1 on 5 matching bases. Looked up from germline, CDR1 is LNHDA and CDR2 is SQIVND (reference sequence). Deletions cut 5 bases from V and 1 base from J, with 11 bases between. The CDR3 length is 14 residues. The CDR3 nucleotides read TGTGCCAGTAGTGGACAAGCTCGGAACACTGAAGCTTTCTTT. Translation: CASSGQARNTEAFF. The full variable domain, completed using reference TRBV19 and TRBJ1-1, is DGGITQSPKYLFRKEGQNVTLSCEQNLNHDAMYWYRQDPGQGLRLIYYSQIVNDFQKGDIAEGYSVSREKKESFPLTVTSAQKNPTAFYLCASSGQARNTEAFFGQGTRLTVV.